One and the same sample provided the 19 T cell receptor beta chains below, sequenced in a study of blood T cell repertoires in COVID-19. Produced via immunoSEQ multiplex PCR; TCRdb's table is partial and in-frame only. There are 210,000 or so clones in the sample; approximately 84% occur only once, and 7.6% lies in the top ten. Sequencing was performed on peripheral blood. All receptors derive from a woman aged 50 to 65 with active or convalescent COVID-19.

The rearrangement joins TRBV28 to TRBJ1-4; 8 positions match TRBD1. This CDR3 contains 14 residues. With 6 bases clipped from V and 4 bases from J, the junction kept 4 bases outside the gene matches. The V gene's germline CDR1 is MDHEN and CDR2 SYDVKM. The CDR3 DNA follows: TGTGCCAGCAGAGGGGGACAGGTTAATGAAAAACTGTTTTTT. This sequence encodes CASRGGQVNEKLFF. The whole variable domain, filled in from reference TRBV28 and TRBJ1-4, reads DVKVTQSSRYLVKRTGEKVFLECVQDMDHENMFWYRQDPGLGLRLIYFSYDVKMKEKGDIPEGYSVSREKKERFSLILESASTNQTSMYLCASRGGQVNEKLFFGSGTQLSVL.

V is TRBV6-5 and J is TRBJ2-2; possible D gene TRBD2, 6 bases. V was pared by 8 bases and J by 1 base, with 14 bases between. CDR3 size: 15 residues. CDR1 is MNHEY, CDR2 SVGAGI, per germline. The CDR3 region is CASRRGAKNTGELFF. CDR3 bases: TGTGCCAGCCGCCGCGGGGCTAAGAACACCGGGGAGCTGTTTTTT.

The chain joins TRBV10-3 to TRBJ1-2; the D is unclear. CDR3 length: 13 amino acids. The germline CDR1 and CDR2 sequences are ENHRY and SYGVKD. Deletions cut 4 bases from V and 4 bases from J, with 10 bases between. DNA for the CDR3: TGTGCCATCAGTGGAGGTTCGGTCTATGGCTACACCTTC. Encoded protein: CAISGGSVYGYTF.

V is TRBV11-2 and J is TRBJ2-2; the match to TRBD1 covers 7 bases. The trim removed 5 bases at V and 1 base at J, leaving 4 bases unmatched. The CDR3 length is 15 residues. From germline, CDR1 is SGHAT and CDR2 FQNNGV. In DNA form, the CDR3 reads TGTGCCAGCAGCCTCCGGACAGGGAACACCGGGGAGCTGTTTTTT. It is translated as CASSLRTGNTGELFF. The variable domain in full, completed from reference TRBV11-2 and TRBJ2-2, reads EAGVAQSPRYKIIEKRQSVAFWCNPISGHATLYWYQQILGQGPKLLIQFQNNGVVDDSQLPKDRFSAERLKGVDSTLKIQPAKLEDSAVYLCASSLRTGNTGELFFGEGSRLTVL.

The DNA of the CDR3 is TGTGCCAGCAGTCCTGGACAAAACACTGAAGCTTTCTTT. Protein: CASSPGQNTEAFF. The chain combines TRBV5-4 with TRBJ1-1; TRBD1 is a possible D gene (5 bases). Germline CDR1 reads SGHNT; CDR2 reads YYREEE (reference sequence). There are 13 residues in the CDR3. The V gene lost 5 bases and the J gene lost 2 bases, with 10 bases spanning the gap.

Notes on this clone: At one end, the junction sequence differs from germline, possibly due to a read error. The chain links TRBV15 to TRBJ2-2; tentatively, D is TRBD2 (6 bases). The CDR3 covers 16 residues. Germline-derived CDR1 and CDR2 are LNHNV and YYDKDF (reference sequence). The CDR3 loop is CATSRDLRGQRGVLFF. The CDR3 region has the DNA TGTGCCACCAGCAGAGATCTCCGGGGCCAACGCGGGGTGCTGTTTTTT.

For the CDR3, the DNA is TGTGCCAGCAGTGACCAGATAAACTATGGCTACACCTTC. This codes for CASSDQINYGYTF. The chain combines TRBV6-1 with TRBJ1-2; D is uncertain. The CDR3 sequence is 13 residues long. Germline V gives CDR1 MNHNS, CDR2 SASEGT. V was trimmed by 3 bases and J by 2 bases, leaving 7 bases between them.

The chain joins TRBV28 to TRBJ1-1, with a tentative D call TRBD1 (5 bases). Trimming took off 6 bases at V and 3 bases at J, with 11 bases between the two ends. Germline values: CDR1 MDHEN, CDR2 SYDVKM. This CDR3 is 13 amino acids long. CDR3 sequence: CASRLDTYTEAFF. CDR3 DNA sequence: TGTGCCAGCAGGTTGGACACCTACACTGAAGCTTTCTTT.

The chain employs TRBV5-4 and TRBJ2-5, with TRBD2 matching 9 bases. The trim removed 4 bases at V and 1 base at J, leaving 11 bases unmatched. The CDR3 covers 17 residues. The germline V gene encodes CDR1 SGHNT and CDR2 YYREEE (reference sequence). The DNA for the CDR3 is TGTGCCAGCAGCCTACAGGGAGCGGGGGGACTCCAAGAGACCCAGTACTTC. It codes for CASSLQGAGGLQETQYF.

The table lists this clone with a few counts. The chain employs TRBV3-1 (or the pseudogene TRBV3-2) and TRBJ1-2; D uncertain. The germline V gene encodes CDR1 LGHDT and CDR2 YNNKEL (reference sequence). The CDR3 is made up of 16 amino acids. Trimming removed 0 bases at V and 4 bases at J, with 15 bases between. The DNA for the CDR3 is TGTGCCAGCAGCCAAGAGTGGCCCGGAGGTGGCTATGGCTACACCTTC. Protein product: CASSQEWPGGGYGYTF.

With respect to this clone: Distinct nucleotide sequences in the sample also encode this CDR3. The V call is TRBV28, the J call TRBJ2-3; 10 bases map to TRBD1. The germline V gene has CDR1 MDHEN and CDR2 SYDVKM. The CDR3 totals 15 residues. Trimming cost V 4 bases and J 3 bases; bases outside gene matches: 4. The CDR3 is CASSSPGQGTDTQYF. CDR3 coding DNA: TGTGCCAGCAGTTCGCCGGGACAGGGGACAGATACGCAGTATTTT. The variable domain in full, with the rest retrieved from reference TRBV28 and TRBJ2-3, is DVKVTQSSRYLVKRTGEKVFLECVQDMDHENMFWYRQDPGLGLRLIYFSYDVKMKEKGDIPEGYSVSREKKERFSLILESASTNQTSMYLCASSSPGQGTDTQYFGPGTRLTVL.

This clone was seen a handful of times. This chain links TRBV10-1 with TRBJ2-3; 9 positions agree with TRBD2. The CDR3 runs to 15 residues. Germline V lookup: CDR1 WNHNN, CDR2 SYGVQD (reference sequence). V gave up 3 bases and J gave up 5 bases; unmatched junction bases: 6. The DNA for the CDR3 is TGCGCCAGCAGTGAATTGGCGGGGGGGCAAGATACGCAGTATTTT. This gives the protein CASSELAGGQDTQYF.

J is TRBJ2-7 and V is TRBV29-1; TRBD2 matches at 7 bases. CDR1 SQVTM and CDR2 ANQGSEA come from the germline V gene. The CDR3 extends over 13 amino acids. Trimming at V came to 4 bases and at J to 5 bases, leaving 8 bases not matched to a gene. The CDR3 nucleotides read TGCAGCGTTGTTGTTGGGGGGGTCAACGAGCAGTACTTC. Amino acids: CSVVVGGVNEQYF.

This clone has only one observation. The rearrangement uses TRBV14 and TRBJ2-7, with D unresolved. V was cut by 4 bases and J by 0 bases, with 4 bases left in between. CDR1 and CDR2 (germline): SGHDN, FVKESK. The CDR3 consists of 12 residues. The CDR3 reads CASSPSSYEQYF. The CDR3 DNA is TGTGCCAGCAGCCCCAGCTCCTACGAGCAGTACTTC.

V gene TRBV9 combines with J gene TRBJ1-1; the D gene is possibly TRBD1 (5 bases). V was trimmed by 0 bases and J by 2 bases, leaving 8 bases between them. From germline, CDR1 is SGDLS and CDR2 YYNGEE. This CDR3 spans 14 amino acids. The CDR3 region is CASSVGRVNTEAFF. Here the CDR3 DNA reads TGTGCCAGCAGCGTAGGCAGGGTAAACACTGAAGCTTTCTTT.

The V and J genes are TRBV5-4 and TRBJ1-1, with D possibly being TRBD1 (5 bases). Deletions cut 0 bases from V and 4 bases from J, with 19 bases between. CDR1 SGHNT and CDR2 YYREEE come from the germline V gene (reference sequence). CDR3 length: 17 amino acids. CDR3 sequence reads: CASSLVTVLPGSTEAFF. CDR3 sequence (DNA): TGTGCCAGCAGCTTGGTGACAGTCCTCCCCGGGAGCACTGAAGCTTTCTTT.

This rearrangement joins TRBV14 to TRBJ1-5, with 8 bases fitting TRBD1. The CDR3 length is 17 residues. J gave up 5 bases and V 0 bases, and 9 bases lay outside the gene matches. Germline V lookup: CDR1 SGHDN, CDR2 FVKESK. As DNA, the CDR3 is TGTGCCAGCAGCCAAGATAAAGGACAGGGTTTGGATCAGCCCCAGCATTTT. Translated, it gives CASSQDKGQGLDQPQHF.

V is TRBV3-1 (or the pseudogene TRBV3-2) and J is TRBJ2-7; D remains unclear. Germline CDR1 LGHDT, CDR2 YNNKEL (reference sequence). The CDR3 spans 12 residues. V was cut by 2 bases and J by 3 bases, with 5 bases left in between. The CDR3 sequence is CASSQPSYEQYF. In DNA form, the CDR3 reads TGTGCCAGCAGCCAACCTAGCTACGAGCAGTACTTC.

The rearrangement links TRBV3-1 (or the pseudogene TRBV3-2) to TRBJ1-1; 7 bases map to TRBD1. This CDR3 is 15 amino acids long. Germline V gene lookup returns CDR1 LGHDT and CDR2 YNNKEL (reference sequence). The J segment lost 10 bases and the V segment lost 0 bases, leaving 11 bases of the junction unmatched. As DNA, the CDR3 is TGTGCCAGCAGCCAAGAAAACAGGGGAACAGGGGTAGCTTTCTTT. Its translation: CASSQENRGTGVAFF.